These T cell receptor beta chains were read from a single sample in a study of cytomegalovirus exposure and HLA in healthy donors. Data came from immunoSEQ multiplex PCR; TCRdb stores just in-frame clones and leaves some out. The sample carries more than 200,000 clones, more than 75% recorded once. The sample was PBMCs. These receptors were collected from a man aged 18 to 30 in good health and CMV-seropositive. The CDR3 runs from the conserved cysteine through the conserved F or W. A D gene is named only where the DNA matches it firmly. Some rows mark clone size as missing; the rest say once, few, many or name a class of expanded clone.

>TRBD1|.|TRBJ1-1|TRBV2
CASSQQGAANTEAFF
TGTGCCAGCAGCCAACAGGGGGCGGCGAACACTGAAGCTTTCTTT
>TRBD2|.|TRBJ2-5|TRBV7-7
CASSDTTSAQETQYF
TGTGCCAGCAGCGATACGACTAGCGCCCAAGAGACCCAGTACTTC
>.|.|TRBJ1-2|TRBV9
CASSVDESYYGYTF
TGTGCCAGCAGCGTAGACGAATCCTACTATGGCTACACCTTC
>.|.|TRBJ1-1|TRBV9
CASSVEGSGGRTEAFF
TGTGCCAGCAGCGTAGAGGGTTCGGGGGGCCGGACCGAAGCTTTCTTT
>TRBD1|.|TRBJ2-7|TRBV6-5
CASSYSGQGVLEQYF
TGTGCCAGCAGTTACTCGGGACAGGGGGTCCTCGAGCAGTACTTC
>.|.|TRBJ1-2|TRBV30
CACPGPEGYTF
TGTGCCTGCCCAGGGCCAGAGGGCTACACCTTC
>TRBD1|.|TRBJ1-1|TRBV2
CASPGTGGTEAFF
TGTGCCAGTCCGGGGACAGGGGGCACTGAAGCTTTCTTT
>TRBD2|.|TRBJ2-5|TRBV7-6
CASSSTSGTVGETQYF
TGTGCCAGCAGTTCGACTAGCGGGACTGTCGGAGAGACCCAGTACTTC
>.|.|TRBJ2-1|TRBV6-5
CASSYPGGDEQFF
TGTGCCAGCAGTTACCCAGGAGGGGATGAGCAGTTCTTC
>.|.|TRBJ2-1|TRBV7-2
CASSLRVQNNEQFF
TGTGCCAGCAGCTTACGAGTCCAGAACAATGAGCAGTTCTTC
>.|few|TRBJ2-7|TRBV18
CASSLFSYEQYF
TGTGCCAGCTCCTTATTCTCCTACGAGCAGTACTTC
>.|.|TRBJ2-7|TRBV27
CASSLGLSYEQYF
TGTGCCAGCAGTTTAGGACTCTCCTACGAGCAGTACTTC
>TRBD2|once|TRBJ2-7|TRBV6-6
CASSWRAGEAEQYF
TGTGCCAGCAGTTGGAGAGCGGGAGAGGCCGAGCAGTACTTC
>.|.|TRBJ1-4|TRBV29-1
CSVKSRGPDEKLFF
TGCAGCGTTAAGTCCAGGGGCCCTGATGAAAAACTGTTTTTT
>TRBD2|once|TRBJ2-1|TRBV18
CASSPRLAGGNEQFF
TGTGCCAGCTCACCACGACTAGCGGGAGGCAATGAGCAGTTCTTC